A selection of T cell receptor beta chains follows, all from one sample in a study of CD8+ T cells in alopecia areata. Profiling relied on immunoSEQ multiplex PCR, and the TCRdb table lists in-frame clones only, not all of them. The sample contains approximately 200,000 clones, around 56% of which appear only once. The input for sequencing was CD4+ T cells sorted from blood, taken at week 4, from a patient treated with tofacitinib. These receptors were obtained from a human donor with alopecia areata. Each CDR3 is given with its conserved first and last residue. D genes are given only for firm matches. The listing skips clone size in some rows; elsewhere it reads once, few, many or a size class.

>TRBJ2-1|-|-|TRBV19
CASSIPDTDGNEQFF
TGTGCCAGTAGTATTCCTGACACTGATGGCAATGAGCAGTTCTTC
>TRBJ2-5|-|-|TRBV11-2
CASSLQPVQETQYF
TGTGCCAGCAGCTTACAACCGGTCCAAGAGACCCAGTACTTC
>TRBJ2-5|TRBD2|-|TRBV30
CACTSGDGQETQYF
TGTGCCTGTACTAGCGGAGATGGACAAGAGACCCAGTACTTC
>TRBJ2-2|TRBD2|-|TRBV29-1
CSVKSGRLAGVVTTGELFF
TGCAGCGTTAAGTCGGGTCGGCTAGCGGGAGTTGTGACCACCGGGGAGCTGTTTTTT
>TRBJ1-5|-|-|TRBV7-8
CASSSSRGGGQPQHF
TGTGCCAGCAGCTCGTCACGGGGGGGAGGCCAGCCCCAGCATTTT
>TRBJ1-2|-|-|TRBV27
CASSPGAGNYGYTF
TGTGCCAGCAGTCCCGGGGCAGGGAACTATGGCTACACCTTC
>TRBJ2-6|TRBD1|few|TRBV23-1
CASSQSAITTGQISGANVLTF
TGCGCCAGCAGTCAATCGGCCATTACAACGGGACAGATCTCTGGGGCCAACGTCCTGACTTTC
>TRBJ2-5|-|few|TRBV11-2
CASSSVTGLQETQYF
TGTGCCAGCAGCTCCGTTACGGGACTCCAAGAGACCCAGTACTTC
>TRBJ1-5|-|few|TRBV7-2
CASSLESDQPQHF
TGTGCCAGCAGCTTAGAGTCTGATCAGCCCCAGCATTTT
>TRBJ2-4|-|-|TRBV25-1
CASSDPGGRNIQYF
TGTGCCAGCAGTGACCCCGGGGGCCGAAACATTCAGTACTTC
>TRBJ1-1|-|-|TRBV5-1
CASSKERGTEAFF
TGCGCCAGCAGCAAAGAGCGGGGCACTGAAGCTTTCTTT
>TRBJ2-7|-|-|TRBV29-1
CSVARAYEQYF
TGCAGCGTTGCCAGGGCATACGAGCAGTACTTC
>TRBJ2-3|-|-|TRBV20-1
CSARWADTQYF
TGCAGTGCTAGATGGGCAGATACGCAGTATTTT
>TRBJ2-5|-|-|TRBV30
CAWRVRGPVPKETQYF
TGTGCCTGGAGGGTAAGGGGACCGGTACCAAAAGAGACCCAGTACTTC
>TRBJ2-7|-|-|TRBV28
CASSSPAGRKDEQYF
TGTGCCAGCAGCTCCCCGGCAGGGAGAAAGGACGAGCAGTACTTC
>TRBJ2-2|TRBD2|-|TRBV30
CAWSRSGKAGGELFF
TGTGCCTGGAGTCGGAGCGGGAAAGCTGGCGGGGAGCTGTTTTTT
>TRBJ2-2|TRBD1|-|TRBV25-1
CASQQGGGNTGELFF
TGTGCCAGTCAACAGGGGGGAGGGAACACCGGGGAGCTGTTTTTT
>TRBJ2-2|-|few|TRBV29-1
CSVDERTGELFF
TGCAGCGTTGACGAGAGAACCGGGGAGCTGTTTTTT
>TRBJ2-5|TRBD2|few|TRBV25-1
CASSPAGVGTQYF
TGTGCCAGCAGTCCAGCGGGAGTCGGGACCCAGTACTTC
>TRBJ1-1|TRBD1|-|TRBV11-2
CASSPRDRDHRNTEAFF
TGTGCCAGCAGCCCCCGGGACAGGGATCATAGGAACACTGAAGCTTTCTTT
>TRBJ2-1|TRBD1|once|TRBV29-1
CSVSSTGGVSDEQFF
TGCAGCGTTTCCTCAACAGGGGGAGTCTCTGATGAGCAGTTCTTC
>TRBJ2-4|-|-|TRBV20-1
CSARDQTLQYF
TGCAGTGCTAGAGACCAGACACTCCAGTACTTC
>TRBJ2-6|-|few|TRBV18
CASSLFGVESGANVLTF
TGTGCCAGCTCACTCTTCGGGGTAGAATCTGGGGCCAACGTCCTGACTTTC
>TRBJ2-7|-|few|TRBV30
CAWSYSLSYEQYF
TGTGCCTGGAGTTATAGTTTATCCTACGAGCAGTACTTC
>TRBJ1-5|-|-|TRBV27
CASGYDSLSQPQHF
TGTGCCAGCGGATACGACAGTTTGAGTCAGCCCCAGCATTTT
>TRBJ2-6|-|once|TRBV11-2
CASSSTFSGANVLTF
TGTGCCAGCAGCTCGACATTCTCTGGGGCCAACGTCCTGACTTTC